These T cell receptor beta chains were read from a single sample in a study of blood T cells in healthy people across ages. TCRdb passed the 5' RACE reads through MiXCR, listing each CDR3 protein once. This table has 750,000 to 950,000 distinct CDR3 sequences, about 53% appearing once. Sequencing was done on a sample of blood. Receptors were obtained from an older man in good health. CDR3s include the opening cysteine and the closing phenylalanine or tryptophan. D genes are given only for firm matches. A clone size is listed for some rows: how often the clone was seen (once, few, many), or a class if it is expanded.

j_call	d_call	v_call	clone_size	cdr3_nt	cdr3_aa
TRBJ1-2	TRBD1	TRBV7-3	NA	TGTGCCAGCAGCTTGGACAGGGTCAACTACACCTTC	CASSLDRVNYTF
TRBJ2-7	NA	TRBV7-9	few	TGTGCCAGCAGCTTAGGTCTGGGGTTCCCCTACGAGCAGTACTTC	CASSLGLGFPYEQYF
TRBJ1-5	TRBD1	TRBV28	NA	TGTGCCAGCATCCCAGGGGGCCATCAGCCCCAGCATTTT	CASIPGGHQPQHF
TRBJ1-1	TRBD1	TRBV12-3/TRBV12-4	NA	TGTGCCAGCACCTCGGGAGGGGGCGGGAGCACTGAAGCTTTCTTT	CASTSGGGGSTEAFF
TRBJ2-3	NA	TRBV7-9	NA	TGTGCCAGCAGCTTCCGTACAGAAAGAACAGATACGCAGTATTTT	CASSFRTERTDTQYF
TRBJ1-4	NA	TRBV7-2	NA	TGTGCCAGCAGCTTAGATTGGTCGTTCGGTAATGAAAAACTGTTTTTT	CASSLDWSFGNEKLFF
TRBJ2-7	NA	TRBV5-1	NA	TGCGCCAGCAGCTTGGAAGGCCGGTTAGGGGGCGAGCAGTACTTC	CASSLEGRLGGEQYF
TRBJ2-3	NA	TRBV24-1	NA	TGTGCCACCAGTGTGTTAGGTACGCAGTATTTT	CATSVLGTQYF
TRBJ2-7	NA	TRBV9	few	TGTGCCAGCAGCGACGGAACCTACGGGGCCTACGAGCAGTACTTC	CASSDGTYGAYEQYF
TRBJ2-1	NA	TRBV7-9	NA	TGTGCCAGCAGCTTAGTGCGCCTGGGGCCCTCCTACAATGAGCAGTTCTTC	CASSLVRLGPSYNEQFF
TRBJ2-3	TRBD1	TRBV20-1	NA	TGCAGTGCCCTCGACAGGGCGGGAGATACGCAGTATTTT	CSALDRAGDTQYF
TRBJ1-5	NA	TRBV5-6	NA	TGTGCCAGCAGCTGGGGGGCGGGGGGTGCTCAGCCCCAGCATTTT	CASSWGAGGAQPQHF
TRBJ1-2	NA	TRBV5-1	NA	TGCGCCAGCAGCCCGACAGGAACTTCCTATGGCTACACCTTC	CASSPTGTSYGYTF
TRBJ2-3	NA	TRBV24-1	NA	TGTGCCACCAGTGATGGGGGGATGACAGATACGCAGTATTTT	CATSDGGMTDTQYF
TRBJ2-3	TRBD2	TRBV28	few	TGTGCCAGCAGGGAGAGCGGGAGGGGAGATACGCAGTATTTT	CASRESGRGDTQYF
TRBJ2-1	TRBD1	TRBV7-9	NA	TGTGCCAGCAGCATCTTGGCCGGGACAGGGTCAAATGAGCAGTTCTTC	CASSILAGTGSNEQFF
TRBJ2-1	NA	TRBV28	few	TGTGCCAGCAGTCCTCTCCGGTTTGAGCAGTTCTTC	CASSPLRFEQFF
TRBJ2-1	NA	TRBV20-1	NA	TGCAGTGCCCAGGGGTTGAATGAGCAGTTCTTC	CSAQGLNEQFF
TRBJ2-1	NA	TRBV20-1	NA	TGCAGTGCTAGTGAGAGCGGCTCGCTAAGTGAGCAGTTCTTC	CSASESGSLSEQFF
TRBJ1-2	NA	TRBV3-1	few	TGTGCCAGCAGCCAAGTCGTTTCACGGGGCTATGGCTACACCTTC	CASSQVVSRGYGYTF
TRBJ2-7	NA	TRBV5-1	NA	TGCGCCAGCAGCGTGGGGGCAGGCGGCTACGAGCAGTACTTC	CASSVGAGGYEQYF
TRBJ2-1	TRBD2	TRBV7-2	NA	TGTGCCAGCAGCTTACTAGCGGGAGGGCCTAAAGAGCAGTTCTTC	CASSLLAGGPKEQFF
TRBJ2-5	NA	TRBV12-3/TRBV12-4	NA	TGTGCCAGCAGTCGAGGACAGGGGTGGGTAGCGGGACGGCAAGAGACCCAGTACTTC	CASSRGQGWVAGRQETQYF
TRBJ2-1	TRBD2	TRBV5-1	few	TGCGCCAGCAGCTTGGCGGGAACTAGCGGGGGAGGGTGGTTCTTC	CASSLAGTSGGGWFF
TRBJ1-2	TRBD1	TRBV18	NA	TGTGCCAGCTCACAGGGACAGGGGAACTATGGCTACACCTTC	CASSQGQGNYGYTF
TRBJ2-1	TRBD1	TRBV9	NA	TGTGCCAGCAGCGTAGTCACAGGGGGCTTGGGTGAGCAGTTCTTC	CASSVVTGGLGEQFF
TRBJ2-1	NA	TRBV28	NA	TGTGCCAGCAGCTTTCCCTTAGGCTTGCGGGAGCAGTTCTTC	CASSFPLGLREQFF
TRBJ1-6	TRBD1	TRBV7-2	NA	TGTGCCAGCAGCTTAGGACAGGGTGGACAATCACCCCTCCACTTT	CASSLGQGGQSPLHF
TRBJ1-1	TRBD1	TRBV11-2	NA	TGTGCCAGCAGCGAGCCCGGGACAGGGCCGAGGGCTTTCTTT	CASSEPGTGPRAFF
TRBJ2-5	TRBD2	TRBV4-1	NA	TGCGCCAGCAGCCTCTTAGGGGGACTAGCGGGAAGCACCCAGTACTTC	CASSLLGGLAGSTQYF
TRBJ2-1	TRBD2	TRBV2	few	TGTGCCAGCACGGGAGTACTAGCGGCCGACAATGAGCAGTTCTTC	CASTGVLAADNEQFF
TRBJ2-3	TRBD1	TRBV28	NA	TGTGCCAGCAGTCTACTCATTGACAGGGAGCACAGATACGCGTATTTT	CASSLLIDREHRYAYF
TRBJ2-1	TRBD2	TRBV6-6	NA	TGTGCCAGCAGCATAGCGGGAGCCCACAATGAGCAGTTCTTC	CASSIAGAHNEQFF
TRBJ2-1	TRBD2	TRBV7-2	few	TGTGCCAGCAGCTTGACTAGCGGGACCGAGCAGTTCTTC	CASSLTSGTEQFF
TRBJ1-2	NA	TRBV6-1	NA	TGTGCCAGCAGTGGGAGCCATACTAACTATGGCTACACCTTC	CASSGSHTNYGYTF
TRBJ2-5	TRBD1	TRBV7-2	NA	TGTGCCAGCAGCGCGTCCGGGACTCCAGGGGGCGGGCAGTACTTC	CASSASGTPGGGQYF
TRBJ2-7	TRBD2	TRBV27	NA	TGTGCCAGCAGGGCAGCGGGAAAGTACGAGCAGTACTTC	CASRAAGKYEQYF
TRBJ2-1	TRBD1	TRBV29-1	NA	TGCAGCGTAGGTGGACAGGTAGCCTACAATGAGCAGTTCTTC	CSVGGQVAYNEQFF
TRBJ2-5	TRBD2	TRBV4-2	few	TGTGCCAGCAGCATGACTAGCGCCGCAGAGACCCAGTACTTC	CASSMTSAAETQYF
TRBJ2-5	NA	TRBV6-1	NA	TGTGCCAGCAGCGAAGCTTCAGAGACCCAGTACTTC	CASSEASETQYF
TRBJ2-5	NA	TRBV5-8	NA	TGTGCCAGCCCAGCTTGGGGGGGGCGTGGAGCTGGGAGCCAAGAGACCCAGTACTTC	CASPAWGGRGAGSQETQYF
TRBJ2-5	NA	TRBV2	few	TGTGCCAGCAAGGGAACAGGGAATTTAGAGACCCAGTACTTC	CASKGTGNLETQYF
TRBJ2-7	NA	TRBV2	NA	TGTGCCAGCAGTGACATTTTGCCAGGCAAGTACTTC	CASSDILPGKYF
TRBJ1-1	NA	TRBV5-4	NA	TGTGCCAGCAGCTTAGGGATCGGCACTGAAGCTTTCTTT	CASSLGIGTEAFF
TRBJ2-2	NA	TRBV20-1	NA	TGCAGTGCTAGGACAGGCGGATGGGGTGCCGGGGAGCTGTTTTTT	CSARTGGWGAGELFF
TRBJ2-1	TRBD2	TRBV24-1	few	TGTGCCACCAGTGACCCCGGGACTAGCGGCTACAATGAGCAGTTCTTC	CATSDPGTSGYNEQFF
TRBJ2-5	NA	TRBV3-1	NA	TGTGCCAGCAGCCAAGAGGGGACCCAAGAGACCCAGTACTTC	CASSQEGTQETQYF